The rows below give T cell receptor beta chains drawn from one sample of a study of blood T cell repertoires in COVID-19. Sequencing was performed with immunoSEQ multiplex PCR; in TCRdb, only in-frame clones are kept and a portion is missing. The table includes around 250,000 clones, over 75% detected once. Sequenced input: peripheral blood. The receptors were sampled from a human donor in a cohort sampled during active COVID-19. Both conserved end residues are part of each CDR3. Fields, in order: J gene, clone size, D gene, V gene, CDR3 DNA, CDR3 protein. The D gene is left open where the match is weak. Clone sizes are given selectively: once, few, many, or a class where the clone is expanded.

TRBJ1-4	NA	TRBD1	TRBV4-1	TGCGCCAGCAGCCAACTCCACCGACAGGGTGAGGAACTGTTTTTT	CASSQLHRQGEELFF
TRBJ1-1	NA	NA	TRBV18	TGTGCCAGCTCACCAGACAGCCGAATGAACACTGAAGCTTTCTTT	CASSPDSRMNTEAFF
TRBJ2-1	few	NA	TRBV5-1	TGCGCCAGCAGCCGAACAGGGGGAGGGGAGCGCAACAATGAGCAGTTCTTC	CASSRTGGGERNNEQFF
TRBJ2-3	NA	NA	TRBV12-3/TRBV12-4	TGTGCCAGCAGTTTAGGCCTAGTAGTCTCGCAGTATTTT	CASSLGLVVSQYF
TRBJ1-1	few	TRBD1	TRBV18	TGTGCCAGCTCGGACAGGGGCACTGAAGCTTTCTTT	CASSDRGTEAFF
TRBJ2-1	once	NA	TRBV27	TGTGCCAGCAGTTTAATCTCAGGGGCCTCCTACAATGAGCAGTTCTTC	CASSLISGASYNEQFF
TRBJ1-1	NA	NA	TRBV5-1	TGCGCCAGCAGCTTGGATCGGGACACTGAAGCTTTCTTT	CASSLDRDTEAFF
TRBJ2-7	few	NA	TRBV7-6	TGTGCCAGCAGCTTACCCCCAGCACCGGGGGGCTACGGCGAGCAGTACTTC	CASSLPPAPGGYGEQYF
TRBJ1-4	once	NA	TRBV6-1	TGTGCCAGCAGTGTCTCATTGGGGGGTGCAACTAATGAAAAACTGTTTTTT	CASSVSLGGATNEKLFF
TRBJ2-5	NA	NA	TRBV2	TGTGCCAGCAAGGGAGGGGGTCAAGAGACCCAGTACTTC	CASKGGGQETQYF
TRBJ2-7	NA	NA	TRBV6-2/TRBV6-3	TGTGCCAGCAGTTACCCCCCTCAGGATAGCTACGAGCAGTACTTC	CASSYPPQDSYEQYF
TRBJ2-1	NA	TRBD2	TRBV5-1	TGCGCCAGCAGCCTGATGAGCGGGAGGGGGCCAAATGAGCAGTTCTTC	CASSLMSGRGPNEQFF
TRBJ2-5	NA	NA	TRBV9	TGTGCCAGCAGCCCCAACGCCGGCCAAGAGACCCAGTACTTC	CASSPNAGQETQYF
TRBJ1-2	NA	NA	TRBV3-1/TRBV3-2	TGTGCCAGCAGCCAAGGGAGCAGGGATGGCTACACCTTC	CASSQGSRDGYTF
TRBJ2-1	NA	NA	TRBV7-6	TGTGCCAGCAGCTCTGACTCTACCGGCATTGGCGAGCAGTTCTTC	CASSSDSTGIGEQFF
TRBJ1-4	NA	NA	TRBV7-7	TGTGCTAGCAGCCCCCGGGAGGGGTATAATGAAAAACTGTTTTTT	CASSPREGYNEKLFF
TRBJ2-1	NA	TRBD2	TRBV9	TGTGCCAGCAGCTCCTTGGGACTACCTTCCAATGAGCAGTTCTTC	CASSSLGLPSNEQFF
TRBJ2-2	once	TRBD1	TRBV19	TGTGCCAGTACCCACACGACAGGGCACACCGGGGAGCTGTTTTTT	CASTHTTGHTGELFF
TRBJ2-5	NA	NA	TRBV3-1/TRBV3-2	TGTGCCAGCAGCCAAGATGCCGGGGTCGGAGAGACCCAGTACTTC	CASSQDAGVGETQYF
TRBJ2-7	NA	NA	TRBV7-8	TGTGCCAGCAGCCCCGGGGATTTCAACGAGCAGTACTTC	CASSPGDFNEQYF
TRBJ2-3	NA	TRBD1	TRBV28	TGTGCCAGCAGTTCGAAGACAGGGGGCGTTTACGGCACAGATACGCAGTATTTT	CASSSKTGGVYGTDTQYF
TRBJ2-2	NA	TRBD1	TRBV7-2	TGTGCCAGCAGTGTACACAGGGGGTTAACCGGGGAGCTGTTTTTT	CASSVHRGLTGELFF
TRBJ1-3	NA	NA	TRBV28	TGTGCCAGCAGTTTATTTGGGGGGGGGCCCTCTGGAAACACCATATATTTT	CASSLFGGGPSGNTIYF
TRBJ2-3	NA	TRBD1	TRBV27	TGTGCCAGCAGCCTAGACAGGGGCCTTTCAGATACGCAGTATTTT	CASSLDRGLSDTQYF
TRBJ1-3	NA	TRBD1	TRBV6-5	TGTGCCAGCAGCTGGGGACAGAACTCTGGAAACACCATATATTTT	CASSWGQNSGNTIYF
TRBJ2-2	NA	TRBD1	TRBV5-6	TGTGCCAGCAGCAAGGACAGGGGGCGGTCATACACCGGGGAGCTGTTTTTT	CASSKDRGRSYTGELFF
TRBJ2-1	NA	NA	TRBV6-5	TGTGCCAGCAGTTACGCCGCGAGCGGCGAGGGGTTCTTC	CASSYAASGEGFF
TRBJ2-7	NA	TRBD2	TRBV10-3	TGTGCCATCAGTGAGTCGGGCGGGGGAACGGACGAGCAGTACTTC	CAISESGGGTDEQYF
TRBJ2-2	NA	NA	TRBV5-8	TGTGCCAGCAGCCGGAGACAGGTTGTCCTCTCTCTTAACACCGGGGAGCTGTTTTTT	CASSRRQVVLSLNTGELFF
TRBJ1-3	NA	NA	TRBV5-5	TGTGCCAGCAGCCTCCCTGGGACAGGAAACACCATATATTTT	CASSLPGTGNTIYF
TRBJ2-2	NA	TRBD1	TRBV5-6	TGTGCCAGCAGCCTGGCACTGACAGGGTCGAACACCGGGGAGCTGTTTTTT	CASSLALTGSNTGELFF
TRBJ2-7	NA	NA	TRBV10-3	TGTGCCATCAGTGAAGGAGGGCGCCGCTACGAGCAGTACTTC	CAISEGGRRYEQYF
TRBJ1-3	once	TRBD1	TRBV6-5	TGTGCCACCTCTACAGGGGATGTGGCGCACACCATATATTTT	CATSTGDVAHTIYF
TRBJ2-1	NA	TRBD2	TRBV29-1	TGCAGCGTTGAAGCTAGCGGGAGAGTGAATGAGCAGTTCTTC	CSVEASGRVNEQFF
TRBJ2-3	once	TRBD2	TRBV28	TGTGCCAGCAGTAGCGGGGACCTCAGGGATACGCAGTATTTT	CASSSGDLRDTQYF
TRBJ1-1	NA	NA	TRBV5-1	TGCGCCAGCAGCTTGAGCGGGGGTGTGAACACTGAAGCTTTCTTT	CASSLSGGVNTEAFF
TRBJ1-2	NA	NA	TRBV19	TGTGCCAGTAGTGACGACAGGCGGCTTTGGTATGGCTACACCTTC	CASSDDRRLWYGYTF
TRBJ2-5	NA	TRBD2	TRBV5-5	TGTGCCAGCAGCCCGCGACCCTCCTCTAGCGGATGGGAGACCCAGTACTTC	CASSPRPSSSGWETQYF
TRBJ1-5	NA	NA	TRBV5-1	TGCGCCAGCAGCTTGAGCGGGGACGGGAATCAGCCCCAGCATTTT	CASSLSGDGNQPQHF
TRBJ1-5	few	NA	TRBV6-4	TGTGCCAGCGTCAGTAGAGAGGATCAGCCCCAGCATTTT	CASVSREDQPQHF
TRBJ2-1	NA	TRBD2	TRBV6-2/TRBV6-3	TGTGCCAGCAGTTACTCGTCAACTAGCGGGCCGCCTGGTGAGCAGTTCTTC	CASSYSSTSGPPGEQFF
TRBJ1-2	NA	TRBD1	TRBV5-8	TGTGCCAGCAGCTTAGGGGGCGGCGGCTATGGCTACACCTTC	CASSLGGGGYGYTF
TRBJ1-4	NA	NA	TRBV5-8	TGTGCCAGCAGCAAGGAGGGACCGCTGAATGAAAAACTGTTTTTT	CASSKEGPLNEKLFF
TRBJ1-1	NA	NA	TRBV5-6	TGTGCCAGCAGCCGCGGGACCTTCGGTGTGAACACTGAAGCTTTCTTT	CASSRGTFGVNTEAFF
TRBJ2-1	NA	NA	TRBV3-1/TRBV3-2	TGTGCCAGCAGCCGGATCACTAGCACAGAGCAGTTCTTC	CASSRITSTEQFF
TRBJ2-5	NA	TRBD1	TRBV9	TGTGCCAGCAGCCCCAACCAGGACAGGGGGAGGGAGACCCAGTACTTC	CASSPNQDRGRETQYF
TRBJ2-3	NA	NA	TRBV7-8	TGTGCCAGCAGCCCCCGAGCGGTTAGCAACACAGATACGCAGTATTTT	CASSPRAVSNTDTQYF
TRBJ2-7	NA	TRBD1	TRBV5-1	TGCGCCAGCAGCTTATTGGGACAGGCTTACTCCTACGAGCAGTACTTC	CASSLLGQAYSYEQYF